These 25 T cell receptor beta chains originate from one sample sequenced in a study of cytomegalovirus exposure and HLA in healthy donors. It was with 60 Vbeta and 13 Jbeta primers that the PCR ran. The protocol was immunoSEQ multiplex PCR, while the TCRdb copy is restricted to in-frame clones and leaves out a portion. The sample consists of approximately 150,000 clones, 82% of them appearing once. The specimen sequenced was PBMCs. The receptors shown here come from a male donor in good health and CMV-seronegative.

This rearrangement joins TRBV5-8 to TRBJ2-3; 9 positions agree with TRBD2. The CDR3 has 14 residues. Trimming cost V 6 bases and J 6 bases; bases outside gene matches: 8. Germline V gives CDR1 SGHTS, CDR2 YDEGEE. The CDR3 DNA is TGTGCCAGCATCCCGGGACTAGCCCACGATACGCAGTATTTT. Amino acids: CASIPGLAHDTQYF.

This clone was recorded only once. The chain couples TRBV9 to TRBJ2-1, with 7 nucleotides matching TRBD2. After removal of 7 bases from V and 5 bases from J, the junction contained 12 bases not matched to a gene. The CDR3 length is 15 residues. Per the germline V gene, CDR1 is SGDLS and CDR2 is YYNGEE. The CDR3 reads CASSPTGGMDNEQFF. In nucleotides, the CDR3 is TGTGCCAGCTCCCCAACGGGAGGAATGGACAATGAGCAGTTCTTC.

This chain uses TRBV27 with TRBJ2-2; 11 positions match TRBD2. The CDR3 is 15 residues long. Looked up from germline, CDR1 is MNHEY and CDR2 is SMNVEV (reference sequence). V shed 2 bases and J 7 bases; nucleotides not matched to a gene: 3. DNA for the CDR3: TGTGCCAGCAGTTTAATCCTAGCGGGAGGCGGGGAGCTGTTTTTT. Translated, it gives CASSLILAGGGELFF.

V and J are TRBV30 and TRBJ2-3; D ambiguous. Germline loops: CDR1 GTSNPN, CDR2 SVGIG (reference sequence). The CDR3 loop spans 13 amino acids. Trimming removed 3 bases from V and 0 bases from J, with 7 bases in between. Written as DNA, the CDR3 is TGTGCCTGGAGCCATACTAGCACAGATACGCAGTATTTT. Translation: CAWSHTSTDTQYF.

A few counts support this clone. The CDR3, as DNA: TGTGCCAGCAGCCTAGCGGGAGACACCGGGGAGCTGTTTTTT. This sequence encodes CASSLAGDTGELFF. The chain links TRBV6-5 to TRBJ2-2; the match to TRBD2 covers 10 bases. The germline V gene has CDR1 MNHEY and CDR2 SVGAGI. V shed 6 bases and J 3 bases; nucleotides not matched to a gene: 1. The CDR3 contains 14 residues.

The DNA of the CDR3 is TGCGCCAGCAGCCCCCAGGGTCCTGGGCAAGGGTCACCCCTCCACTTT. Amino acids: CASSPQGPGQGSPLHF. The chain combines TRBV5-1 with TRBJ1-6; D might be TRBD1 (5 bases). This CDR3 spans 16 amino acids. V lost 4 bases to trimming and J lost 10 bases, with 21 bases between them. Per the germline V gene, CDR1 is SGHRS and CDR2 is YFSETQ.

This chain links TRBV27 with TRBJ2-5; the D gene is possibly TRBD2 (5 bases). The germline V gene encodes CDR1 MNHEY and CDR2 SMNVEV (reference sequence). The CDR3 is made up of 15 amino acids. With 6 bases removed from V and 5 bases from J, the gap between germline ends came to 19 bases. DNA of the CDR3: TGTGCCAGCAGCACCCCGAGGGCGGCAGGCGAGACCCAGTACTTC. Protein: CASSTPRAAGETQYF.

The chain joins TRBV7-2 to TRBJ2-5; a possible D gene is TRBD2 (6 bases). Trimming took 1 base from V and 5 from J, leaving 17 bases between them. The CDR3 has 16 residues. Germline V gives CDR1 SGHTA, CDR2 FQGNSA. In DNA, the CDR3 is TGTGCCAGCAGCTTAGGCGGGACCGCCCGACGGGAGACCCAGTACTTC. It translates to CASSLGGTARRETQYF. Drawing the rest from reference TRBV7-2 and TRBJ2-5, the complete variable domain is GAGVSQSPSNKVTEKGKDVELRCDPISGHTALYWYRQSLGQGLEFLIYFQGNSAPDKSGLPSDRFSAERTGGSVSTLTIQRTQQEDSAVYLCASSLGGTARRETQYFGPGTRLLVL.

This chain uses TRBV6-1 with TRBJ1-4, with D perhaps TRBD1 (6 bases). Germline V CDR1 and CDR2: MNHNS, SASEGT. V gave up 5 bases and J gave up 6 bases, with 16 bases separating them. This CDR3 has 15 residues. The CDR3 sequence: CASSNPGGADEKLFF. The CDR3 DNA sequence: TGTGCCAGCAGTAACCCGGGGGGCGCCGATGAAAAACTGTTTTTT.

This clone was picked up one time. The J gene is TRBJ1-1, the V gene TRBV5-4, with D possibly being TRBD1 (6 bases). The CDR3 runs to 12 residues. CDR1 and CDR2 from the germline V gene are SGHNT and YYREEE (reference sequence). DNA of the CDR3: TGTGTCAGTCAGGGGATGAACACTGAAGCTTTCTTT. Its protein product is CVSQGMNTEAFF. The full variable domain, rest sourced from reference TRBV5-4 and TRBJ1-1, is ETGVTQSPTHLIKTRGQQVTLRCSSQSGHNTVSWYQQALGQGPQFIFQYYREEENGRGNFPPRFSGLQFPNYSSELNVNALELDDSALYLCVSQGMNTEAFFGQGTRLTVV.

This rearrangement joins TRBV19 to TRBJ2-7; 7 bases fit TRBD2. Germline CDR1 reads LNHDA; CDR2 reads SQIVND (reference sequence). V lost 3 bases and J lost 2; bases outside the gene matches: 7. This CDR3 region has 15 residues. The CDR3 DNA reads TGTGCCAGTAGTATTGGTCCTAGCGGTACCTACGAGCAGTACTTC. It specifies CASSIGPSGTYEQYF.

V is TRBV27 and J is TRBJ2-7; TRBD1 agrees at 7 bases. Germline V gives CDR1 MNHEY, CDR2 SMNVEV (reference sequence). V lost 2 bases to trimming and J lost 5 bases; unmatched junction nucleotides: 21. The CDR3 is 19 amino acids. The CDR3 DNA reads TGTGCCAGCAGTTTAAGAATAGGGTCCGTGAAGGGGGCTAGGAACGAGCAGTACTTC. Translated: CASSLRIGSVKGARNEQYF.

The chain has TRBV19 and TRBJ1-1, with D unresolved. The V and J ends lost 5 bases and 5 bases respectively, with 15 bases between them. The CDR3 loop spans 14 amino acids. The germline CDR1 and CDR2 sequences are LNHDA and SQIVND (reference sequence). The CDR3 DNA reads TGTGCCAGTAGTTTTCTCACATGGCAAACTGAAGCTTTCTTT. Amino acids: CASSFLTWQTEAFF.

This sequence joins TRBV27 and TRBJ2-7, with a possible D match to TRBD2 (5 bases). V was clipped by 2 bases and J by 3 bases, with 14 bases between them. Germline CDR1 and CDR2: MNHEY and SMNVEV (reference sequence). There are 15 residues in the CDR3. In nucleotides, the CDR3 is TGTGCCAGCAGTTTAACGGGTAGCGCTCTCTACGAGCAGTACTTC. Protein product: CASSLTGSALYEQYF.

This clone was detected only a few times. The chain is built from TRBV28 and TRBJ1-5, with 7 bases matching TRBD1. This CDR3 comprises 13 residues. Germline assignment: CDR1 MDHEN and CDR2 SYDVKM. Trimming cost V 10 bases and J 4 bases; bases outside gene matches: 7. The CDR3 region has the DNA TGTGCCATAACGGGACAGATAAATCAGCCCCAGCATTTT. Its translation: CAITGQINQPQHF.

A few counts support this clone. DNA of the CDR3: TGCGCCAGCAGCTTTGTCCCGGGATCAGAGAACACTGAAGCTTTCTTT. It is translated as CASSFVPGSENTEAFF. The V call is TRBV4-3, the J call TRBJ1-1, with no clear D. Germline CDR1 and CDR2: LGHNA and YSLEER. The CDR3 is 16 residues long. The V end lost 5 bases, the J end lost 1 base, and 17 bases lay between the germline ends.

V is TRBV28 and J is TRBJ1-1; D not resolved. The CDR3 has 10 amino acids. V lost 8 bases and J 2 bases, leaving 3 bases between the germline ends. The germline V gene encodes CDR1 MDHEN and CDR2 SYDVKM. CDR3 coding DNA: TGTGCCAGCTCTAACACTGAAGCTTTCTTT. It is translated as CASSNTEAFF.

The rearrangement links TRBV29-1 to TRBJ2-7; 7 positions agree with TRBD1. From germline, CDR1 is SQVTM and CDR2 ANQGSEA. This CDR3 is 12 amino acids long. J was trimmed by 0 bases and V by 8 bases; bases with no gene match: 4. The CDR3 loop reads CSIRDSSYEQYF. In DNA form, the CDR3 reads TGCAGCATCCGGGACAGCTCCTACGAGCAGTACTTC.

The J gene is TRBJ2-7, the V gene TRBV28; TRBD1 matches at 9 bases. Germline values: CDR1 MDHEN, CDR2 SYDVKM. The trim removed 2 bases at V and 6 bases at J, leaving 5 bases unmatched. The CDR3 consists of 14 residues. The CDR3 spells CASSLVTGGSEQYF. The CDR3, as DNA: TGTGCCAGCAGTTTAGTGACAGGGGGAAGCGAGCAGTACTTC.

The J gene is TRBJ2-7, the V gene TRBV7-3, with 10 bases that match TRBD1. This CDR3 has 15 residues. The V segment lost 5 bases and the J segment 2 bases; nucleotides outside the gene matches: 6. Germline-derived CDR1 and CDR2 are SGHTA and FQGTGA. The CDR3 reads CASSPGQGLTYEQYF. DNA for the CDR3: TGTGCCAGCAGCCCGGGACAGGGGCTTACCTACGAGCAGTACTTC.

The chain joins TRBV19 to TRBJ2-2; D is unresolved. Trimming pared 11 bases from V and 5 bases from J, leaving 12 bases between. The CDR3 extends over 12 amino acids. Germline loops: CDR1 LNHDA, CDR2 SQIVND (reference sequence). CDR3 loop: CAGQRGTGELFF. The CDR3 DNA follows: TGTGCCGGTCAAAGAGGAACCGGGGAGCTGTTTTTT.

The CDR3 loop is CASSPTSNYNEQFF. The CDR3 bases are TGTGCCAGCAGTCCTACTAGTAACTACAATGAGCAGTTCTTC. The chain employs TRBV5-8 and TRBJ2-1; D is possibly TRBD2 (5 bases). This CDR3 is 14 amino acids long. Deletions cut 5 bases from V and 3 bases from J, with 12 bases between. Germline CDR1 reads SGHTS; CDR2 reads YDEGEE. Full variable domain (remainder filled in from reference TRBV5-8 and TRBJ2-1): EAGVTQSPTHLIKTRGQQATLRCSPISGHTSVYWYQQALGLGLQFLLWYDEGEERNRGNFPPRFSGRQFPNYSSELNVNALELEDSALYLCASSPTSNYNEQFFGPGTRLTVL.

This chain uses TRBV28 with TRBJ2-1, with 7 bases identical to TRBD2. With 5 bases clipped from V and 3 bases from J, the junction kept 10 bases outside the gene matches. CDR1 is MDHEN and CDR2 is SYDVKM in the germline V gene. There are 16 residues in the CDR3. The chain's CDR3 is CASSALSGPDYNEQFF. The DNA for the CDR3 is TGTGCCAGCAGTGCCCTTAGCGGGCCAGACTACAATGAGCAGTTCTTC.

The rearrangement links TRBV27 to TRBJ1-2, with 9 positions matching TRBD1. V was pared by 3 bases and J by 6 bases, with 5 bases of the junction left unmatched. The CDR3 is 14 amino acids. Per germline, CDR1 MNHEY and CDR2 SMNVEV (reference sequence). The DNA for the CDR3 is TGTGCCAGCAGTTTGGACAGGGGAGGAGATGGCTACACCTTC. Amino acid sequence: CASSLDRGGDGYTF.

The CDR3 sequence: CASSPTVQETQYF. The CDR3, as DNA: TGTGCCAGCAGCCCGACAGTCCAAGAGACCCAGTACTTC. V usage is TRBV7-6 and J usage is TRBJ2-5, with a tentative D call TRBD1 (5 bases). This CDR3 region has 13 residues. Germline CDR1 is SGHVS and CDR2 is FNYEAQ. The germline V and J ends were trimmed by 5 bases and 1 base, with 8 bases remaining between them.